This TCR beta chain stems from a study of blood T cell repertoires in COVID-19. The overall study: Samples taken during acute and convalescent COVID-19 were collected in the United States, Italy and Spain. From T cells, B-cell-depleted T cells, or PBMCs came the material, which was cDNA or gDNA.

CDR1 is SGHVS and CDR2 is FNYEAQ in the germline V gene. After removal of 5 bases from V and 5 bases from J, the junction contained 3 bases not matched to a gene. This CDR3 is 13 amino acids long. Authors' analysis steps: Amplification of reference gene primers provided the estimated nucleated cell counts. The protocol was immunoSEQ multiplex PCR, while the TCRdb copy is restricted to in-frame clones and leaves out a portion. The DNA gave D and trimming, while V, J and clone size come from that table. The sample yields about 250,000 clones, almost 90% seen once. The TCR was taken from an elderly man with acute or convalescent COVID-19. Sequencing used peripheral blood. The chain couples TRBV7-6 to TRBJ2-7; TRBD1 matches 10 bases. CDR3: CASSPGQGNEQYF. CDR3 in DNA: TGTGCCAGCAGCCCGGGACAGGGGAACGAGCAGTACTTC.